This T cell receptor (beta chain) was identified during a study of blood T cell repertoires in COVID-19. Study context: COVID-19 samples collected from the United States, Italy and Spain covered acute and convalescent phases. From T cells, B-cell-depleted T cells, or PBMCs came the material, which was cDNA or gDNA.

Authors' processing steps: It was from reference gene primer amplification that nucleated cell counts were estimated. Some clones are missing from TCRdb's copy, which holds only in-frame ones; the method was immunoSEQ multiplex PCR. V, J and clone size were drawn from that table, and D and trimming were deduced from the DNA. The sample records about 250,000 clones, roughly 83% being singletons. The CDR3 loop spans 15 amino acids. The V gene end was trimmed by 4 bases and the J gene end by 5 bases; junction bases not matched to a gene: 6. CDR1 is SGHRS, CDR2 YFSETQ, per germline. The chain recombines TRBV5-1 with TRBJ1-3; TRBD1 matches 10 bases. Sequenced: peripheral blood. This sequence was found in an elderly man with acute or convalescent COVID-19. The CDR3: CASSQGTGERNTIYF. DNA for the CDR3: TGCGCCAGCAGCCAAGGGACAGGGGAAAGAAACACCATATATTTT.